This T cell receptor beta chain stems from a study of T-cell reconstitution after alpha-beta-depleted transplantation in children. Unique molecular identifiers were incorporated when the TCRbeta library was constructed. Using its own MiXCR run on the PCR reads, TCRdb lists one record per CDR3 protein. The sample consists of 150,000 to 200,000 distinct CDR3 sequences, more than 14% of them appearing once. This clonotype was seen ten or more times. The CDR3 length is 13 residues. V was cut by 3 bases and J by 7 bases, with 12 bases left in between. This TCR was sampled from a human donor who donated a stem cell graft to a child with acute lymphoblastic leukemia. The sequenced sample was PBMCs from the stem cell graft donor, obtained from the stem cell graft. The chain carries TRBV12-3 or TRBV12-4 and TRBJ1-2; no firm D call. The CDR3 loop reads CASSLADSAGYTF. The CDR3 DNA follows: TGTGCCAGCAGTTTGGCGGACTCAGCTGGCTACACCTTC.